Following are 32 T cell receptor beta chains from one sample sequenced in a study of blood T cell repertoires in COVID-19. Generated by immunoSEQ multiplex PCR, the TCRdb table keeps only in-frame clones and is missing some. In the table there are about 19,000 clones, approximately 88% of which are singletons. The sample taken for sequencing was peripheral blood. Receptors were obtained from a human donor in a cohort sampled during active COVID-19.

V is TRBV28 and J is TRBJ1-5; no clear D gene. V was cut by 3 bases and J by 5 bases, with 14 bases left in between. CDR3 size: 15 residues. Germline V CDR1 and CDR2: MDHEN, SYDVKM. CDR3: CASSLRGNGDQPQHF. The CDR3 region has the DNA TGTGCCAGCAGTTTGCGAGGGAATGGGGATCAGCCCCAGCATTTT.

The chain is built from TRBV29-1 and TRBJ2-1; D remains ambiguous. Per the germline V gene, CDR1 is SQVTM and CDR2 is ANQGSEA. V lost 3 bases and J lost 6, with 9 bases in between. The CDR3 spans 12 residues. The CDR3 here is CSVEGLSNEQFF. The CDR3, as DNA: TGCAGCGTTGAGGGCCTATCCAATGAGCAGTTCTTC.

V gene TRBV18 combines with J gene TRBJ2-3; 9 bases map to TRBD1. From germline, CDR1 is KGHSH and CDR2 LQKENI. V dropped 3 bases and J dropped 4; count of bases not matched to a gene: 5. The CDR3 sequence is 15 residues long. The CDR3 DNA reads TGTGCCAGCTCACCCCGGGACAGGGTCGCAGATACGCAGTATTTT. Translating gives CASSPRDRVADTQYF.

V usage is TRBV30 and J usage is TRBJ2-4; 7 bases fit TRBD1. CDR3 size: 15 residues. Germline V gene sequence: CDR1 GTSNPN, CDR2 SVGIG (reference sequence). J gave up 2 bases and V 7 bases, and 11 bases lay outside the gene matches. The CDR3 is CAFQGENGSKNIQYF. The CDR3 coding sequence is TGTGCCTTCCAGGGGGAAAATGGCTCCAAAAACATTCAGTACTTC. Full variable domain (remainder filled in from reference TRBV30 and TRBJ2-4): SQTIHQWPATLVQPVGSPLSLECTVEGTSNPNLYWYRQAAGRGLQLLFYSVGIGQISSEVPQNLSASRPQDRQFILSSKKLLLSDSGFYLCAFQGENGSKNIQYFGAGTRLSVL.

The rearrangement links TRBV5-1 to TRBJ1-1; D gene ambiguous. Trimming pared 1 base from V and 3 bases from J, leaving 10 bases between. CDR1 and CDR2 (germline): SGHRS, YFSETQ. This CDR3 contains 14 residues. CDR3 sequence reads: CASSLHGWDTEAFF. The CDR3, as DNA: TGCGCCAGCAGCTTGCACGGGTGGGACACTGAAGCTTTCTTT.

This clone has only a few counts. This chain uses TRBV28 with TRBJ1-5; D is possibly TRBD1 (6 bases). The CDR3 has 14 amino acids. The V end lost 1 base, the J end lost 6 bases, and 10 bases lay between the germline ends. CDR1 and CDR2 from the germline V gene are MDHEN and SYDVKM. The CDR3 loop is CASSLYRAGQPQHF. The CDR3 region has the DNA TGTGCCAGCAGTTTATACAGGGCCGGTCAGCCCCAGCATTTT.

V is TRBV25-1 and J is TRBJ1-6; D is possibly TRBD1 (5 bases). V was shortened by 4 bases and J by 7 bases, with 14 bases between the two germline ends. CDR3 length: 15 amino acids. Germline values: CDR1 MGHDK, CDR2 SYGVNS. CDR3 region: CASSGREAGNSPLHF. DNA of the CDR3: TGTGCCAGCAGTGGGCGGGAAGCAGGGAATTCACCCCTCCACTTT.

The gene calls are TRBV9 and TRBJ2-3; weak D call: TRBD2 (6 bases). Looked up from germline, CDR1 is SGDLS and CDR2 is YYNGEE. The CDR3 spans 18 residues. V was trimmed by 2 bases and J by 2 bases, leaving 21 bases between them. CDR3 region: CASSVTLPRDGITDTQYF. CDR3 bases: TGTGCCAGCAGCGTCACACTACCGCGGGACGGTATCACAGATACGCAGTATTTT.

This chain connects TRBV3-1 (or the pseudogene TRBV3-2) to TRBJ1-3; D gene unclear. Trimming took 1 base from V and 3 from J, leaving 4 bases between them. The CDR3 runs to 13 residues. Germline CDR1 is LGHDT and CDR2 is YNNKEL (reference sequence). The CDR3 region has the DNA TGTGCCAGCAGCCAAGTCCTTGGAAACACCATATATTTT. This gives the protein CASSQVLGNTIYF.

This sequence joins TRBV25-1 and TRBJ1-5; possibly TRBD1 for D (5 bases). Germline V lookup: CDR1 MGHDK, CDR2 SYGVNS. The CDR3 totals 14 residues. Trimming left V 0 bases short and J 6 bases short, with 9 bases between. The CDR3 here is CASSEYRALQPQHF. In DNA, the CDR3 is TGTGCCAGCAGTGAATACAGGGCTCTTCAGCCCCAGCATTTT.

The chain joins TRBV29-1 to TRBJ2-7; D might be TRBD2 (6 bases). This CDR3 contains 16 residues. CDR1 and CDR2 from the germline V gene are SQVTM and ANQGSEA. V lost 0 bases to trimming and J lost 4 bases, with 19 bases between them. CDR3 coding DNA: TGCAGCGTTGAAGATTCCTCCCCTAAGGGGACTTACGAGCAGTACTTC. It yields the protein CSVEDSSPKGTYEQYF.

The sample holds one count of this clone. V usage is TRBV10-3 and J usage is TRBJ2-7, with 7 bases lining up with TRBD2. The CDR3 is made up of 16 amino acids. Germline trimming cut 8 bases from V and 0 bases from J; bases unmatched to any gene: 13. CDR1 and CDR2 from the germline V gene are ENHRY and SYGVKD. The CDR3 DNA sequence: TGTGCCATCGGGGGAACTAGCGTATTAAGCTCCTACGAGCAGTACTTC. Residues: CAIGGTSVLSSYEQYF.

V usage is TRBV24-1 and J usage is TRBJ2-3, with 12 bases lining up with TRBD2. Unmatched junction bases numbered 6, after V lost 4 bases and J lost 5 bases. The CDR3 runs 16 residues. The germline gives CDR1 KGHDR, CDR2 SFDVKD. Written as DNA, the CDR3 is TGTGCCACCAGTGACGGACTAGCGGGATGGGGAGATACGCAGTATTTT. This translates into CATSDGLAGWGDTQYF.

This chain uses TRBV14 with TRBJ2-7; 10 positions agree with TRBD1. The CDR3 sequence is 19 residues long. V was clipped by 3 bases and J by 0 bases; unmatched bases: 14. The V gene's germline CDR1 is SGHDN and CDR2 FVKESK. The CDR3 is CASSHTRDRGSLSSYEQYF. Here the CDR3 DNA reads TGTGCCAGCAGCCACACCCGGGACAGGGGTTCCCTTAGCTCCTACGAGCAGTACTTC.

This clone was counted only a few times. The V gene is TRBV28, the J gene TRBJ2-3; 7 bases fit TRBD1. Germline-derived CDR1 and CDR2 are MDHEN and SYDVKM. The V segment lost 6 bases and the J segment 1 base; nucleotides outside the gene matches: 4. This CDR3 region has 14 residues. CDR3 sequence (DNA): TGTGCCAGCAGGCCTGGACAGGGCACAGATACGCAGTATTTT. Its translation is CASRPGQGTDTQYF.

The chain couples TRBV25-1 to TRBJ1-2, with D perhaps matching TRBD1 (6 bases). The CDR3 is 14 residues long. CDR1 is MGHDK, CDR2 SYGVNS, per germline. V lost 1 base, J lost 6 bases, and 12 bases lay in between. In DNA, the CDR3 is TGTGCCAGCAGTGAATGGGCAGGGGCAAATGGCTACACCTTC. Translation: CASSEWAGANGYTF.

The rearrangement links TRBV28 to TRBJ2-1; 8 positions agree with TRBD2. J lost 2 bases, V lost 3 bases, and 6 bases had no gene match. Germline values: CDR1 MDHEN, CDR2 SYDVKM. This CDR3 is built from 16 residues. CDR3 in amino acids: CASSLAGTRTYNEQFF. Written as DNA, the CDR3 is TGTGCCAGCAGTTTGGCCGGGACTAGGACCTACAATGAGCAGTTCTTC.

This clone came up once. V and J are TRBV27 and TRBJ1-3, with a tentative D call TRBD1 (6 bases). The V end was cut by 2 bases, the J end by 0 bases, with 14 bases between. The CDR3 has 17 residues. CDR1 is MNHEY and CDR2 is SMNVEV in the germline V gene (reference sequence). CDR3 sequence reads: CASSLNPRGLSGNTIYF. The CDR3 nucleotides read TGTGCCAGCAGTTTAAACCCCAGGGGCCTCTCTGGAAACACCATATATTTT.

This chain joins TRBV11-2 and TRBJ2-7; TRBD1 aligns across 8 bases. The CDR3 contains 15 residues. V was clipped by 0 bases and J by 6 bases; unmatched bases: 7. The germline gives CDR1 SGHAT, CDR2 FQNNGV. CDR3 protein: CASSLETGATSEQYF. In DNA, the CDR3 is TGTGCCAGCAGCTTAGAGACAGGGGCCACCTCCGAGCAGTACTTC. The variable domain in full, with the rest retrieved from reference TRBV11-2 and TRBJ2-7, is EAGVAQSPRYKIIEKRQSVAFWCNPISGHATLYWYQQILGQGPKLLIQFQNNGVVDDSQLPKDRFSAERLKGVDSTLKIQPAKLEDSAVYLCASSLETGATSEQYFGPGTRLTVT.

This chain connects TRBV6-5 to TRBJ1-4; a weak D match, TRBD1 (5 bases). CDR1 and CDR2 from the germline V gene are MNHEY and SVGAGI. Trimming left V 5 bases short and J 10 bases short, with 14 bases between. This CDR3 contains 13 residues. The CDR3 loop is CASSSREGIKLFF. The CDR3 DNA follows: TGTGCCAGCAGTAGTCGGGAGGGGATAAAACTGTTTTTT.

The CDR3 is CASSLGRAEKLFF. The CDR3 DNA reads as TGTGCCAGCAGTTTGGGCAGGGCTGAAAAACTGTTTTTT. The rearrangement joins TRBV27 to TRBJ1-4; D possibly corresponds to TRBD1 (5 bases). Germline V gives CDR1 MNHEY, CDR2 SMNVEV (reference sequence). The CDR3 has 13 amino acids. V lost 3 bases to trimming and J lost 7 bases, with 9 bases between them.

The chain uses TRBV3-1 (or the pseudogene TRBV3-2) and TRBJ1-2; possibly TRBD1 for D (6 bases). This CDR3 has 14 residues. CDR1 LGHDT and CDR2 YNNKEL come from the germline V gene (reference sequence). Trimming pared 4 bases from V and 2 bases from J, leaving 11 bases between. CDR3 DNA: TGTGCCAGCAGCCCGGGACATTCCAACTATGGCTACACCTTC. Protein product: CASSPGHSNYGYTF.

The chain joins TRBV19 to TRBJ2-3; TRBD2 agrees at 7 bases. This CDR3 has 20 residues. CDR1 is LNHDA and CDR2 is SQIVND in the germline V gene (reference sequence). V was pared by 3 bases and J by 3 bases, with 21 bases of the junction left unmatched. The CDR3 protein is CASSIGWLWGGRTGTDTQYF. CDR3 nucleotide sequence: TGTGCCAGTAGTATCGGTTGGTTGTGGGGCGGGAGAACGGGAACAGATACGCAGTATTTT.

In this sample, this clone is medium-sized (0.01 to 0.1%). The chain recombines TRBV19 with TRBJ1-1; D is possibly TRBD1 (6 bases). V lost 5 bases to trimming and J lost 7 bases, with 14 bases between them. Germline lookup yields CDR1 LNHDA and CDR2 SQIVND (reference sequence). This CDR3 contains 13 residues. The CDR3 bases are TGTGCCAGTAGTGAAACAGGGAGGGGTGAAGCTTTCTTT. Its translation: CASSETGRGEAFF.

The chain uses TRBV4-1 and TRBJ1-4; 7 bases are a match to TRBD1. V was pared by 5 bases and J by 6 bases, with 0 bases of the junction left unmatched. The germline V gene has CDR1 MGHRA and CDR2 YSYEKL. The length of the CDR3 is 12 residues. The CDR3 DNA reads TGCGCCAGCAGCGGGACAGATGAAAAACTGTTTTTT. This codes for CASSGTDEKLFF.

The V call is TRBV5-1, the J call TRBJ1-1, with 8 nucleotides matching TRBD1. Germline lookup yields CDR1 SGHRS and CDR2 YFSETQ. The CDR3 has 17 residues. With V trimmed by 0 bases and J by 0 bases, 7 bases remained unmatched. The CDR3 DNA follows: TGCGCCAGCAGCTTGGGGACAGGGCTAGGAATGAACACTGAAGCTTTCTTT. Translated, it gives CASSLGTGLGMNTEAFF.

This chain joins TRBV4-2 and TRBJ2-5; TRBD2 matches 10 bases. The CDR3 extends over 18 amino acids. Germline trimming cut 0 bases from V and 4 bases from J; bases unmatched to any gene: 11. Germline assignment: CDR1 LGHNA and CDR2 YNFKEQ. CDR3 region: CASSQEYQLAGAGETQYF. For the CDR3, the DNA is TGTGCCAGCAGCCAAGAATATCAGCTAGCGGGAGCGGGAGAGACCCAGTACTTC.

The chain couples TRBV2 to TRBJ1-5; the D is unclear. Germline V gene sequence: CDR1 SNHLY, CDR2 FYNNEI. Trimming left V 7 bases short and J 4 bases short, with 14 bases between. The CDR3 runs to 14 residues. In nucleotides, the CDR3 is TGTGCCAGCACGTTGGCGGCGGGGAATCAGCCCCAGCATTTT. Its translation is CASTLAAGNQPQHF.

The rearrangement uses TRBV3-1 (or the pseudogene TRBV3-2) and TRBJ2-5; 9 bases are a match to TRBD2. After removal of 3 bases from V and 2 bases from J, the junction contained 7 bases not matched to a gene. The germline V gene has CDR1 LGHDT and CDR2 YNNKEL (reference sequence). The CDR3 consists of 16 residues. The CDR3 is CASSHRLAELQETQYF. For the CDR3, the DNA is TGTGCCAGCAGCCACCGACTAGCGGAATTACAAGAGACCCAGTACTTC.

V usage is TRBV5-4 and J usage is TRBJ1-6; 8 nucleotides line up with TRBD1. The CDR3 extends over 15 amino acids. J was trimmed by 8 bases and V by 1 base; bases with no gene match: 5. Germline CDR1 reads SGHNT; CDR2 reads YYREEE (reference sequence). The CDR3 region has the DNA TGTGCCAGCAGCTTGATCGGACAGGGTCATTCACCCCTCCACTTT. It encodes CASSLIGQGHSPLHF.

This clone was observed once. The chain carries TRBV3-1 (or the pseudogene TRBV3-2) and TRBJ1-3; D is possibly TRBD1 (5 bases). Germline V CDR1 and CDR2: LGHDT, YNNKEL (reference sequence). The V end lost 3 bases, the J end lost 1 base, and 10 bases lay between the germline ends. The CDR3 covers 15 residues. In DNA, the CDR3 is TGTGCCAGCAGCCAGGGGGGGATTTCTGGAAACACCATATATTTT. Its translation is CASSQGGISGNTIYF.

The genes are TRBV10-2 and TRBJ1-1, with D maybe TRBD1 (6 bases). The V and J ends lost 4 bases and 4 bases respectively, with 13 bases between them. The CDR3 extends over 14 amino acids. Germline V gene lookup returns CDR1 WSHSY and CDR2 SAAADI. This CDR3 is CASSGNRVSTEAFF. The CDR3 DNA follows: TGCGCCAGCAGTGGTAACAGGGTTAGCACTGAAGCTTTCTTT.